This T cell receptor (beta chain) was identified during a study of T cells in Graves' hyperthyroidism and ophthalmopathy. Study summary: Blood was drawn when the patient was first diagnosed and still untreated.

Germline assignment: CDR1 KGHSH and CDR2 LQKENI. CDR3 length equals 13 residues. V lost 3 bases, J lost 6 bases, and 11 bases lay in between. Using RNA transcripts as the source, TCR beta CDR3 regions were amplified. The HTBI primer set served for first-round RT-PCR of the TCR CDR3. MiXCR, run by TCRdb on the multiplex PCR reads, gives a single entry per CDR3 protein. The sample contains some 490,000 distinct CDR3 sequences, around a fifth of which appear only once. This clonotype has only a few counts. This TCR came from a woman in her seventies with Graves' ophthalmopathy. The rearrangement uses TRBV18 and TRBJ1-1; no clear D gene. The sequenced sample was blood. CDR3 amino acids: CASSPEGWSEAFF. The CDR3 coding sequence is TGTGCCAGCTCACCGGAGGGCTGGTCTGAAGCTTTCTTT.